This TCR beta chain appears in the sequencing data of a study of T cell responses to AZD1222 COVID-19 vaccine. The CDR3 is 14 amino acids. CDR1 is SGHRS, CDR2 YFSETQ, per germline. Germline trimming cut 4 bases from V and 3 bases from J; bases unmatched to any gene: 4. Method: immunoSEQ multiplex PCR; TCRdb's copy keeps in-frame clones and lacks some. This sample has 74,000 or so clones, with about 88% found just once. The sample in question was peripheral blood, obtained on day 0 of AZD1222 vaccination. V is TRBV5-1 and J is TRBJ1-1, with 9 positions matching TRBD1. The source of this sequence is an adult in good health. CDR3 sequence (DNA): TGCGCCAGCAGCCGCACAGGGGGCGACACTGAAGCTTTCTTT. Translation gives CASSRTGGDTEAFF. The variable domain in full, with the rest retrieved from reference TRBV5-1 and TRBJ1-1, is KAGVTQTPRYLIKTRGQQVTLSCSPISGHRSVSWYQQTPGQGLQFLFEYFSETQRNKGNFPGRFSGRQFSNSRSEMNVSTLELGDSALYLCASSRTGGDTEAFFGQGTRLTVV.